A single sample is the source of the 27 T cell receptor beta chains below, sequenced in a study of T cell repertoires and Cas9 in healthy adults. Here immunoSEQ multiplex PCR was the method, and the copy in TCRdb shows in-frame clones only, minus some. The table has approximately 14,000 clones, around 86% seen once; the top ten hold more than 2%. Sequences were obtained from Tregs (CD4+, CD25+, CD127-, CD137-, CD154-) from PBMCs; culture status not recorded. All receptors come from a human donor in good health.

CDR3 protein: CASSALAGSEQYF. The DNA of the CDR3 is TGTGCCAGCAGTGCACTAGCGGGGAGCGAGCAGTACTTC. The genes are TRBV2 and TRBJ2-7; the match to TRBD2 covers 10 bases. This CDR3 region has 13 residues. The germline gives CDR1 SNHLY, CDR2 FYNNEI. V shed 4 bases and J 6 bases; nucleotides not matched to a gene: 3. The whole variable domain, filled in from reference TRBV2 and TRBJ2-7, reads EPEVTQTPSHQVTQMGQEVILRCVPISNHLYFYWYRQILGQKVEFLVSFYNNEISEKSEIFDDQFSVERPDGSNFTLKIRSTKLEDSAMYFCASSALAGSEQYFGPGTRLTVT.

V and J are TRBV2 and TRBJ2-1; 12 positions agree with TRBD2. Germline assignment: CDR1 SNHLY and CDR2 FYNNEI. V was pared by 6 bases and J by 10 bases, with 7 bases of the junction left unmatched. This CDR3 is built from 14 residues. The CDR3 DNA follows: TGTGCCAGCAGGACTAGCGGGGGATTTTCCGAGCAGTTCTTC. It yields the protein CASRTSGGFSEQFF. The entire variable domain, with the rest obtained from reference TRBV2 and TRBJ2-1, is as follows: EPEVTQTPSHQVTQMGQEVILRCVPISNHLYFYWYRQILGQKVEFLVSFYNNEISEKSEIFDDQFSVERPDGSNFTLKIRSTKLEDSAMYFCASRTSGGFSEQFFGPGTRLTVL.

This sequence joins TRBV7-2 and TRBJ2-1; D is undetermined. CDR1 and CDR2 (germline): SGHTA, FQGNSA. The V gene lost 5 bases and the J gene lost 10 bases, with 15 bases spanning the gap. The CDR3 length is 13 residues. CDR3 protein: CASSPPTIWEQFF. The CDR3, as DNA: TGTGCCAGCAGCCCCCCGACCATTTGGGAGCAGTTCTTC.

The chain employs TRBV30 and TRBJ1-2, with 9 bases aligning to TRBD1. CDR3 length equals 13 residues. Germline V lookup: CDR1 GTSNPN, CDR2 SVGIG (reference sequence). With V trimmed by 3 bases and J by 7 bases, 6 bases remained unmatched. CDR3 amino acids: CAWSPGQGFGYTF. The DNA for the CDR3 is TGTGCCTGGAGCCCGGGACAGGGATTTGGCTACACCTTC.

This chain joins TRBV5-1 and TRBJ2-1; D is perhaps TRBD2 (5 bases). Deletions cut 4 bases from V and 0 bases from J, with 14 bases between. Per the germline V gene, CDR1 is SGHRS and CDR2 is YFSETQ. The CDR3 loop spans 16 amino acids. The CDR3 coding sequence is TGCGCCAGCAGCCTGACGGGGATTAGCTCCTACAATGAGCAGTTCTTC. This encodes CASSLTGISSYNEQFF.

Note on this clone: One end of the junction fails to match germline, which may point to a read error. This chain connects TRBV6-5 to TRBJ2-7; D is perhaps TRBD1 (5 bases). The CDR3 consists of 12 residues. In germline, CDR1 is MNHEY, CDR2 SVGAGI. The CDR3: CASTGSSYEQYF. The CDR3 DNA reads TGCGCCAGCACAGGTAGCTCCTACGAGCAGTACTTC.

This rearrangement joins TRBV10-3 to TRBJ1-2, with D possibly matching TRBD1 (5 bases). The CDR3 runs 15 residues. V was trimmed by 3 bases and J by 1 base, leaving 12 bases between them. Looked up from germline, CDR1 is ENHRY and CDR2 is SYGVKD. Here the CDR3 DNA reads TGTGCCATCAGTGAATGGGGCCCGAGTAACTATGGCTACACCTTC. Translation: CAISEWGPSNYGYTF.

The chain links TRBV11-2 to TRBJ1-3; D possibly corresponds to TRBD1 (6 bases). The CDR3 extends over 15 amino acids. Trimming cost V 5 bases and J 10 bases, with 21 bases left between them. CDR1 and CDR2 from the germline V gene are SGHAT and FQNNGV. The DNA of the CDR3 is TGTGCCAGCAGCCCGATGGGGGGCAGGGGTTGGACCATATATTTT. This codes for CASSPMGGRGWTIYF.

This clone has just a few counts. The V call is TRBV5-6, the J call TRBJ2-7; 10 bases are a match to TRBD2. V gave up 4 bases and J gave up 4 bases; unmatched junction bases: 5. From germline, CDR1 is SGHDT and CDR2 YYEEEE. The CDR3 extends over 14 amino acids. The CDR3 DNA sequence: TGTGCCAGCAGCAGTCTAGCGGGGGTGTACGAGCAGTACTTC. Protein sequence: CASSSLAGVYEQYF.

This clone was detected once. The chain uses TRBV29-1 and TRBJ2-3; D remains ambiguous. V lost 7 bases and J 10 bases, leaving 24 bases between the germline ends. The germline V gene has CDR1 SQVTM and CDR2 ANQGSEA. This CDR3 region has 14 residues. The CDR3 loop reads CSATGPLYERSQYF. CDR3 nucleotides: TGCAGCGCAACCGGGCCCCTCTATGAGAGATCGCAGTATTTT.

The chain carries TRBV15 and TRBJ2-5; possibly TRBD1 or TRBD2 for D (5 bases each). Germline V lookup: CDR1 LNHNV, CDR2 YYDKDF (reference sequence). The V and J ends lost 1 base and 1 base respectively, with 16 bases between them. The CDR3 has 17 residues. The CDR3 region has the DNA TGTGCCACCAGCAGAGGCCATAAAGGGGCGGGCCAAGAGACCCAGTACTTC. Protein: CATSRGHKGAGQETQYF.

CDR3 protein: CASSEWGLRGNEQYF. The DNA of the CDR3 is TGTGCCAGCAGTGAATGGGGTTTGAGGGGGAACGAGCAGTACTTC. The chain is built from TRBV6-1 and TRBJ2-7; possibly TRBD1 for D (6 bases). The CDR3 extends over 15 amino acids. Trimming removed 2 bases at V and 5 bases at J, with 16 bases between. Germline V gives CDR1 MNHNS, CDR2 SASEGT.

The rearrangement uses TRBV10-2 and TRBJ2-2; 11 bases are shared with TRBD2. The V and J ends lost 2 bases and 5 bases, in that order; junction bases with no gene match: 16. Per germline, CDR1 WSHSY and CDR2 SAAADI. The CDR3 is made up of 20 amino acids. The CDR3 DNA follows: TGCGCCAGCAGTGAGACGCGAGGGGCTAGCGGGGGGACACGGACCGGGGAGCTGTTTTTT. This encodes CASSETRGASGGTRTGELFF.

This rearrangement joins TRBV6-5 to TRBJ1-5, with a possible D match to TRBD1 (5 bases). The CDR3 is 14 residues long. Germline CDR1 reads MNHEY; CDR2 reads SVGAGI. Trimming left V 6 bases short and J 9 bases short, with 18 bases between. The CDR3 sequence is CASRGGAHLGPQHF. DNA of the CDR3: TGTGCCAGCAGGGGGGGTGCCCATCTCGGGCCCCAGCATTTT.

The chain has TRBV18 and TRBJ2-7, with 7 bases aligning to TRBD2. Germline V gene data show CDR1 as KGHSH and CDR2 as LQKENI. Trimming cost V 1 base and J 7 bases; bases outside gene matches: 4. This CDR3 contains 13 residues. The CDR3 here is CASSPLTSEEQYF. In DNA form, the CDR3 reads TGTGCCAGCTCACCACTTACTAGCGAAGAGCAGTACTTC.

The V and J genes are TRBV7-9 and TRBJ2-7, with 7 bases identical to TRBD1. This CDR3 region has 15 residues. Germline-derived CDR1 and CDR2 are SEHNR and FQNEAQ (reference sequence). The ends lost 5 bases at V and 1 base at J; junction bases unmatched: 8. Written as DNA, the CDR3 is TGTGCCAGCAGCAAGACAGGGATAACTTCCTACGAGCAGTACTTC. The encoded protein is CASSKTGITSYEQYF.

The CDR3 sequence: CASSLAGGQETQYF. CDR3 sequence (DNA): TGCGCCAGCAGCCTAGCGGGGGGCCAAGAGACCCAGTACTTC. The chain employs TRBV5-1 and TRBJ2-5; 11 bases map to TRBD2. Germline CDR1 SGHRS, CDR2 YFSETQ. The J segment lost 1 base and the V segment lost 4 bases, leaving 0 bases of the junction unmatched. The CDR3 covers 14 residues.

The chain carries TRBV5-4 and TRBJ2-1, with 8 bases fitting TRBD2. CDR3 length: 15 amino acids. In germline, CDR1 is SGHNT, CDR2 YYREEE (reference sequence). The V and J ends lost 0 bases and 9 bases, in that order; junction bases with no gene match: 8. CDR3: CASSLGWTSLGEQFF. The CDR3 DNA reads as TGTGCCAGCAGCTTGGGATGGACTAGCTTGGGTGAGCAGTTCTTC.

This clone was detected once. V and J are TRBV2 and TRBJ2-7, with 7 bases identical to TRBD1. The germline V gene encodes CDR1 SNHLY and CDR2 FYNNEI. The CDR3 spans 15 residues. V dropped 5 bases and J dropped 2; count of bases not matched to a gene: 9. CDR3 protein: CASSPGTVLTYEQYF. The CDR3 coding sequence is TGTGCCAGCAGTCCCGGGACAGTCCTTACCTACGAGCAGTACTTC. The whole variable domain, remainder taken from reference TRBV2 and TRBJ2-7, is EPEVTQTPSHQVTQMGQEVILRCVPISNHLYFYWYRQILGQKVEFLVSFYNNEISEKSEIFDDQFSVERPDGSNFTLKIRSTKLEDSAMYFCASSPGTVLTYEQYFGPGTRLTVT.

This clone was recorded only once. The chain joins TRBV9 to TRBJ2-5; 10 bases fit TRBD2. The CDR3 has 16 residues. Germline assignment: CDR1 SGDLS and CDR2 YYNGEE. J gave up 0 bases and V 0 bases, and 2 bases lay outside the gene matches. The CDR3 is CASSVDSGGNQETQYF. CDR3 coding DNA: TGTGCCAGCAGCGTAGATAGCGGGGGGAACCAAGAGACCCAGTACTTC. The whole variable domain, remainder taken from reference TRBV9 and TRBJ2-5, is DSGVTQTPKHLITATGQRVTLRCSPRSGDLSVYWYQQSLDQGLQFLIQYYNGEERAKGNILERFSAQQFPDLHSELNLSSLELGDSALYFCASSVDSGGNQETQYFGPGTRLLVL.

The rearrangement uses TRBV4-1 and TRBJ2-3; TRBD1 might be the D (6 bases). The CDR3 contains 17 residues. Germline CDR1 MGHRA, CDR2 YSYEKL. Deletions cut 0 bases from V and 1 base from J, with 14 bases between. The CDR3: CASSQEVGAGGTDTQYF. The CDR3, as DNA: TGCGCCAGCAGCCAAGAGGTGGGGGCAGGTGGCACAGATACGCAGTATTTT.

V and J are TRBV6-6 and TRBJ1-1; 9 positions match TRBD1. J was trimmed by 4 bases and V by 6 bases; bases with no gene match: 3. CDR1 and CDR2 from the germline V gene are MNHNY and SVGAGI (reference sequence). There are 13 residues in the CDR3. CDR3: CASRTGGSTEAFF. The CDR3 nucleotides are TGTGCCAGCAGGACAGGGGGAAGCACTGAAGCTTTCTTT.

V and J are TRBV6-1 and TRBJ2-7, with unresolved D. The germline CDR1 and CDR2 sequences are MNHNS and SASEGT. The V end was cut by 6 bases, the J end by 4 bases, with 19 bases between. The CDR3 has 15 amino acids. CDR3 sequence (DNA): TGTGCCAGCAGCCCACAGCCGGCCCTTACTTACGAGCAGTACTTC. Protein sequence: CASSPQPALTYEQYF.

The chain employs TRBV28 and TRBJ1-3, with 7 bases that match TRBD1. The V and J ends lost 6 bases and 8 bases, in that order; junction bases with no gene match: 10. Per the germline V gene, CDR1 is MDHEN and CDR2 is SYDVKM. This CDR3 is built from 14 residues. The CDR3 here is CASRTTGWRDTIYF. The CDR3 region has the DNA TGTGCCAGCAGAACGACAGGGTGGCGGGACACCATATATTTT.

This rearrangement joins TRBV27 to TRBJ2-2, with D possibly being TRBD2 (5 bases). The CDR3 is made up of 15 amino acids. V lost 6 bases and J lost 4, with 15 bases in between. Germline V gene lookup returns CDR1 MNHEY and CDR2 SMNVEV (reference sequence). The CDR3 protein is CASSKWGDFTGELFF. The CDR3 DNA follows: TGTGCCAGCAGCAAATGGGGAGACTTCACCGGGGAGCTGTTTTTT.

This chain joins TRBV30 and TRBJ2-5; 10 nucleotides agree with TRBD2. CDR3 size: 17 residues. Trimming cost V 3 bases and J 4 bases; bases outside gene matches: 14. The germline gives CDR1 GTSNPN, CDR2 SVGIG (reference sequence). The CDR3 here is CAWSLSPAGGPLETQYF. CDR3 DNA: TGTGCCTGGAGCCTAAGCCCAGCGGGGGGGCCGTTAGAGACCCAGTACTTC. Full variable domain (remainder filled in from reference TRBV30 and TRBJ2-5): SQTIHQWPATLVQPVGSPLSLECTVEGTSNPNLYWYRQAAGRGLQLLFYSVGIGQISSEVPQNLSASRPQDRQFILSSKKLLLSDSGFYLCAWSLSPAGGPLETQYFGPGTRLLVL.

V is TRBV29-1 and J is TRBJ1-2, with D maybe TRBD1 (6 bases). V lost 8 bases to trimming and J lost 2 bases, with 12 bases between them. The CDR3 is made up of 12 amino acids. Per the germline V gene, CDR1 is SQVTM and CDR2 is ANQGSEA. CDR3 protein: CSCRGQNYGYTF. CDR3 coding DNA: TGCAGCTGTAGAGGACAGAACTATGGCTACACCTTC.